Listed below are T cell receptor beta chains from one sample, sequenced in a study of blood T cells in healthy people across ages. A single record per CDR3 protein comes from TCRdb applying MiXCR to the 5' RACE reads. In the table there are over a million distinct CDR3 sequences, over 35% of which are singletons. The source material was blood. These receptors originate from a woman aged 55 to 70 in good health. Each CDR3 is given with its conserved first and last residue. A D gene is named only where the DNA matches it firmly. Rows give clone size only sometimes, using once, few, many, or a class for an expanded clone.

TRBV4-2,-,TRBD2,TRBJ2-7,CAGSQETSAHYEQYF,TGTGCCGGCAGCCAAGAAACTAGCGCACACTACGAGCAGTACTTC
TRBV4-2,-,TRBD2,TRBJ2-1,CAGSPFTGTSGSNEQFF,TGTGCCGGCAGCCCTTTTACCGGGACTAGCGGGAGCAATGAGCAGTTCTTC
TRBV6-5,-,-,TRBJ2-3,CASSFGGGASTDTQYF,TGTGCCAGCAGCTTTGGAGGGGGGGCGAGCACAGATACGCAGTATTTT
TRBV19,few,-,TRBJ2-1,CASSMATGTYNEQFF,TGTGCCAGTAGTATGGCGACAGGAACCTACAATGAGCAGTTCTTC
TRBV6-6,many,TRBD2,TRBJ2-7,CASSYSRLAGAYEQYF,TGTGCCAGCAGTTACTCTCGACTAGCGGGAGCCTACGAGCAGTACTTC
TRBV14,-,-,TRBJ2-1,CASSQVLVYNEQFF,TGTGCCAGCAGCCAAGTTCTAGTCTACAATGAGCAGTTCTTC
TRBV18,-,TRBD1,TRBJ2-1,CASSGRTGTYNEQFF,TGTGCCAGCTCAGGGCGGACAGGGACCTACAATGAGCAGTTCTTC
TRBV10-3,-,-,TRBJ2-3,CAINGESSDTQYF,TGTGCCATCAATGGCGAGAGCTCTGATACGCAGTATTTT
TRBV9,-,-,TRBJ2-1,CASSPLTAGTGEQFF,TGTGCCAGCAGCCCCCTCACGGCGGGGACGGGGGAGCAGTTCTTC
TRBV10-3,many,TRBD2,TRBJ2-7,CAISGLAGGSYEQYF,TGTGCCATCAGTGGACTAGCGGGAGGTTCCTACGAGCAGTACTTC
TRBV7-6,-,-,TRBJ1-1,CASSLGGTAEMNTEAFF,TGTGCCAGCAGCTTAGGGGGGACGGCCGAAATGAACACTGAGGCTTTCTTT
TRBV10-2,once,TRBD2,TRBJ2-3,CAGPVESGREHSTGTQYF,TGCGCCGGCCCCGTTGAAAGCGGGAGGGAACACAGCACAGGTACGCAGTATTTT
TRBV5-4,few,-,TRBJ2-7,CASSLSGQAVSQYF,TGTGCCAGCAGCTTGTCGGGGCAGGCCGTATCCCAGTACTTC
TRBV4-2,-,TRBD2,TRBJ2-7,CASSRASGEYEQYF,TGTGCCAGCAGCCGTGCTAGCGGGGAATACGAGCAGTACTTC
TRBV27,-,-,TRBJ1-2,CASSTRGDSNYGYTF,TGTGCCAGCAGTACCCGCGGCGACAGCAACTATGGCTACACCTTC
TRBV11-3,-,-,TRBJ2-5,CASSFGRRGAGLGETQYF,TGTGCCAGCAGCTTTGGACGGAGAGGGGCGGGATTGGGAGAGACCCAGTACTTC
TRBV5-1,once,-,TRBJ2-5,CASSWQGRGETQYF,TGCGCCAGCAGCTGGCAGGGGCGAGGGGAGACCCAGTACTTC
TRBV6-2/TRBV6-3,-,-,TRBJ2-1,CASSYNRGGQYNEQFF,TGTGCCAGCAGTTATAACAGGGGGGGCCAGTACAATGAGCAGTTCTTC
TRBV27,-,TRBD1,TRBJ2-4,CASSPPDRRSTQYF,TGTGCCAGCAGTCCCCCGGACAGGAGGAGCACTCAGTACTTC
TRBV20-1,-,TRBD2,TRBJ2-4,CSATGGLAGGTAKNSQYF,TGCAGTGCCACCGGCGGACTAGCGGGAGGGACGGCCAAAAACAGTCAGTACTTC
TRBV14,few,-,TRBJ2-3,CASSQELQSTDTQYF,TGTGCCAGCAGCCAAGAATTACAGAGCACAGATACGCAGTATTTT
TRBV28,-,-,TRBJ2-1,CASSLAEPAFF,TGTGCCAGCAGTTTGGCGGAACCGGCGTTCTTC